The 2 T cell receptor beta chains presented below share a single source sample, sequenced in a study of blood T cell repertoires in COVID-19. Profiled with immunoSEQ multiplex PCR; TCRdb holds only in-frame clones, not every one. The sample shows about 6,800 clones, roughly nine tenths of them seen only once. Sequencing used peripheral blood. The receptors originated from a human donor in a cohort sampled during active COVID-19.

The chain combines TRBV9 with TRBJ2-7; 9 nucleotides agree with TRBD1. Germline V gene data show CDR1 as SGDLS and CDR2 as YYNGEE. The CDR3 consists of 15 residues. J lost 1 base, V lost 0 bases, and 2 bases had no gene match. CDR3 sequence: CASSVGTGASYEQYF. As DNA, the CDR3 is TGTGCCAGCAGCGTAGGGACAGGGGCGTCCTACGAGCAGTACTTC.

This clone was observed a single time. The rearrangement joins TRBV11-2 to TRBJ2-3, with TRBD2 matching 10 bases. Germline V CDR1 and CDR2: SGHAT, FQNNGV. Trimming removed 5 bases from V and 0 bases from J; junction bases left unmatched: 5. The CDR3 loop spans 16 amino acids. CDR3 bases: TGTGCCAGCAGCCCTAGCGGGGGCGTTAGCACAGATACGCAGTATTTT. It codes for CASSPSGGVSTDTQYF. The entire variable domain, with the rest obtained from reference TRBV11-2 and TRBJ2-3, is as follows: EAGVAQSPRYKIIEKRQSVAFWCNPISGHATLYWYQQILGQGPKLLIQFQNNGVVDDSQLPKDRFSAERLKGVDSTLKIQPAKLEDSAVYLCASSPSGGVSTDTQYFGPGTRLTVL.